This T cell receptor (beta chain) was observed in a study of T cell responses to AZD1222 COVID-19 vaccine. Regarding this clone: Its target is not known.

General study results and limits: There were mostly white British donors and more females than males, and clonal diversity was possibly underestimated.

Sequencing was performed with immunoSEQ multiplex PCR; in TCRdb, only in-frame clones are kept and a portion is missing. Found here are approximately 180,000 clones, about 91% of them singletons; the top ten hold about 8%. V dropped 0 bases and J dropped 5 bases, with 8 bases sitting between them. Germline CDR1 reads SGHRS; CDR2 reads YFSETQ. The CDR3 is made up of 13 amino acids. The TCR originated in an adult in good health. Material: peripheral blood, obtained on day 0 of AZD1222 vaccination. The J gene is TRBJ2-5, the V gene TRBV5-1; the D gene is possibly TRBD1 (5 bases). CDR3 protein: CASSLVAGETQYF. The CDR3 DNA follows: TGCGCCAGCAGCTTGGTAGCAGGGGAGACCCAGTACTTC.